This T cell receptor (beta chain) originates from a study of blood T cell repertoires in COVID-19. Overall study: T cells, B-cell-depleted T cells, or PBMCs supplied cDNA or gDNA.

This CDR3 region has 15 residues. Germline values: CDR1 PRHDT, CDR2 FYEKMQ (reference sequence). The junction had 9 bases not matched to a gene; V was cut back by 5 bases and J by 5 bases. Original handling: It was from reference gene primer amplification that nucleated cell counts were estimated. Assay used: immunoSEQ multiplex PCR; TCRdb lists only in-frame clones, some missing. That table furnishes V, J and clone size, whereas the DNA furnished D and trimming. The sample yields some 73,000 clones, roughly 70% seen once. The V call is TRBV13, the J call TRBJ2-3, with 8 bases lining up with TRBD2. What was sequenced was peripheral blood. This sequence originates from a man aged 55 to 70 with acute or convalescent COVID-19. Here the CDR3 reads CASSQQLAAIDTQYF. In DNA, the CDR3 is TGTGCCAGCAGCCAACAACTAGCGGCCATAGATACGCAGTATTTT.